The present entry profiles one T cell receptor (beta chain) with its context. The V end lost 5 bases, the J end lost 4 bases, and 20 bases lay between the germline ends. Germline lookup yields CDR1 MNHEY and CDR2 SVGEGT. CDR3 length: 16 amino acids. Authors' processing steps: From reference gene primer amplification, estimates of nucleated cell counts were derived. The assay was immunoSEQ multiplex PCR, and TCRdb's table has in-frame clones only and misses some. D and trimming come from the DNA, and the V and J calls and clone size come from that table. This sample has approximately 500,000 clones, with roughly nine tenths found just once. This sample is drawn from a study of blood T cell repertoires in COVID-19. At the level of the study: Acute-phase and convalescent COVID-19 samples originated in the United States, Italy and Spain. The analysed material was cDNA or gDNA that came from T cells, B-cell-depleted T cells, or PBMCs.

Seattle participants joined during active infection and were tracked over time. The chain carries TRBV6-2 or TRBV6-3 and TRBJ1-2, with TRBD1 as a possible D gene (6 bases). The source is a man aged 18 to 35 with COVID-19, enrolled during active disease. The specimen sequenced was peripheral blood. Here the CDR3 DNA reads TGTGCCAGCAGTACGCGAATTTACGCCAGGGGCTATGGCTACACCTTC. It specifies CASSTRIYARGYGYTF.